This entry lists 5 T cell receptor beta chains sequenced from one sample in a study of cytomegalovirus exposure and HLA in healthy donors. This PCR relied on a set of 60 Vbeta primers and 13 Jbeta primers. The repertoire was sequenced with immunoSEQ multiplex PCR; TCRdb's copy has only in-frame clones and lacks some. Of 150,000 to 200,000 clones listed, 80% are singletons. Sequencing input: PBMCs. The receptors were gathered from a man aged 30 to 45 in good health and CMV-seropositive.

This chain uses TRBV6-1 with TRBJ2-7; 7 bases are a match to TRBD1. CDR1 and CDR2 (germline): MNHNS, SASEGT. Trimming took 8 bases from V and 4 from J; bases not matched to a gene: 11. This CDR3 has 14 residues. The CDR3 spells CASRIDRVPYEQYF. DNA for the CDR3: TGTGCCAGCCGGATCGACAGGGTACCTTACGAGCAGTACTTC.

The chain couples TRBV10-3 to TRBJ1-2, with 11 nucleotides matching TRBD1. Trimming cost V 10 bases and J 8 bases; bases outside gene matches: 6. CDR3 length: 12 residues. The germline gives CDR1 ENHRY, CDR2 SYGVKD. CDR3 sequence: CATTGQGEGYTF. The DNA for the CDR3 is TGTGCCACGACGGGACAGGGGGAAGGCTACACCTTC.

The chain is built from TRBV28 and TRBJ1-2; D ambiguous. The length of the CDR3 is 13 residues. Trimming pared 3 bases from V and 2 bases from J, leaving 7 bases between. Germline V gives CDR1 MDHEN, CDR2 SYDVKM. CDR3 amino acids: CASSFIRNYGYTF. The CDR3 DNA sequence: TGTGCCAGCAGTTTTATCAGAAACTATGGCTACACCTTC.

The J gene is TRBJ2-1, the V gene TRBV15, with 8 bases matching TRBD2. Per germline, CDR1 LNHNV and CDR2 YYDKDF (reference sequence). Trimming took 5 bases from V and 3 from J; bases not matched to a gene: 6. This CDR3 has 15 residues. This chain's CDR3 is CATSGREALYNEQFF. CDR3 bases: TGTGCCACCAGCGGGCGGGAGGCCCTCTACAATGAGCAGTTCTTC.

This clone was picked up one time. The CDR3 loop reads CASSEIWGPEFPYEQYF. The CDR3 DNA reads as TGTGCCAGCAGCGAAATCTGGGGGCCGGAGTTTCCCTACGAGCAGTACTTC. The rearrangement joins TRBV6-1 to TRBJ2-7, with TRBD1 as a possible D gene (6 bases). The CDR3 length is 17 residues. With 6 bases removed from V and 2 bases from J, the gap between germline ends came to 23 bases. From germline, CDR1 is MNHNS and CDR2 SASEGT.